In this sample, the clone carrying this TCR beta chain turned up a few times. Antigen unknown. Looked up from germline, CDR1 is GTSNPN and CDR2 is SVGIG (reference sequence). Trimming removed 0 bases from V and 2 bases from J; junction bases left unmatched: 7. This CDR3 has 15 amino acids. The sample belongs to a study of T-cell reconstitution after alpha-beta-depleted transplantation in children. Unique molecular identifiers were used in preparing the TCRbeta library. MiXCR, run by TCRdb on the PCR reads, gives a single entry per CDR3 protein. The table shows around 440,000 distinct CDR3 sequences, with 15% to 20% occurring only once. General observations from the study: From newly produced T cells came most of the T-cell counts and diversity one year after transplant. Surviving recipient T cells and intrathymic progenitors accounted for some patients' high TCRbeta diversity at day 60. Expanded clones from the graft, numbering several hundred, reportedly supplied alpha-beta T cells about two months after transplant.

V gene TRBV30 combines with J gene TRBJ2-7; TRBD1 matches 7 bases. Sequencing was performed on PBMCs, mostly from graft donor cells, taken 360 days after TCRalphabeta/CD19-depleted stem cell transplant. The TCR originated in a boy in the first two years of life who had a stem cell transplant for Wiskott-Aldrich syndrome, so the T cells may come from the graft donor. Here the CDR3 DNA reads TGTGCCTGGAGTGTGAACAGGGGTGTCGCCTACGAGCAGTACTTC. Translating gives CAWSVNRGVAYEQYF.